The source of this T cell receptor (beta chain) is a study of cytomegalovirus exposure and HLA in healthy donors. Whole-study results and caveats: Later work associated roughly 17,000 TCR beta sequences with HLA alleles at 0.05 false discovery rate. In a later analysis, a missense DCLRE1C variant was linked to TCR beta V- and J-gene trimming. Compared with the approximately 670-donor mean, an Asian-associated ancestry cluster reportedly had fewer N-insertions, according to a later analysis.

PCR used 60 Vbeta primers and 13 Jbeta primers. Method: immunoSEQ multiplex PCR; TCRdb's copy keeps in-frame clones and lacks some. The sample includes more than 150,000 clones, over 70% of them seen just once. Germline lookup yields CDR1 ENHRY and CDR2 SYGVKD. This CDR3 region has 13 residues. Trimming at V came to 6 bases and at J to 5 bases, leaving 3 bases not matched to a gene. A word on this clone: Its antigen is still unknown.

Sequences were obtained from PBMCs. The clonotype originates from a woman in her 30s in good health and CMV-seronegative. The chain couples TRBV10-3 to TRBJ1-5; 8 positions match TRBD1. The CDR3 bases are TGTGCCATCAGGGGACAGGTTGATCAGCCCCAGCATTTT. It translates to CAIRGQVDQPQHF.